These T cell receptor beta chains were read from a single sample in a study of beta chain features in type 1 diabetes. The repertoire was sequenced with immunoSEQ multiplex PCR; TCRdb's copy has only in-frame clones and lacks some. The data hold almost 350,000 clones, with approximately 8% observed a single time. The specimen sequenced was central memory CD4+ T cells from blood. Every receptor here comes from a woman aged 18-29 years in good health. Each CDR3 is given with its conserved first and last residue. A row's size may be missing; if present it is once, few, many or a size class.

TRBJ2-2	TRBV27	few	CASSLLPVGAGELFF
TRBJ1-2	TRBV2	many	CASSGQGKNYGYTF
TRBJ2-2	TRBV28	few	CASSPNTANTGELFF
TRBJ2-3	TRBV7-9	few	CASSQGQATADTQYF
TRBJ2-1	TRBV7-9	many	CASSHTGLAGGSYNEQFF
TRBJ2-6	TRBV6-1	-	CASSAQPLGQVGSGANVLTF
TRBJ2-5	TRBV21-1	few	CASSVQGNPRNF
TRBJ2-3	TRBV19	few	CASSIVVAGVGSSTDTQYF
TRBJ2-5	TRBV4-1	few	CASSPGTGRPQYF
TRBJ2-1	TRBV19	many	CASSSGGSTFF
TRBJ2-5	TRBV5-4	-	CASSQDSRAETQYF
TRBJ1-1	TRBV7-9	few	CASSPLWGGTEAFF
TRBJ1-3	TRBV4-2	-	CASSQGRTGNTIYF
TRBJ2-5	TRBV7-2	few	CASSPTSGRQETQYF
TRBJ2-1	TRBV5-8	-	CASSFIAGGSPWSYNEQFF
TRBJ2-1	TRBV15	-	CATSKRQAAHRNEQFF
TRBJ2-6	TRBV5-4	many	CASSQRGSGANVLTF
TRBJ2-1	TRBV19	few	CASSGRLAGAGQNEQFF
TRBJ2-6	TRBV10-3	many	CAIRGGSTGANVLTF
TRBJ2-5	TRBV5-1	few	CASSLDSQETQYF
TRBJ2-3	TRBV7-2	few	CASSLEGAAESTDTQYF
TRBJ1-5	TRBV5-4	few	CASSIIGQPQHF
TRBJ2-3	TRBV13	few	CASLTSGGADTQYF
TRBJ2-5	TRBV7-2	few	CASSLGFGETQYF
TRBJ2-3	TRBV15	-	CATSRVARTSGITDTQYF
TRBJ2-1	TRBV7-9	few	CASSFASANEQFF
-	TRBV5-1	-	CASSLGQGAMTYEQYF
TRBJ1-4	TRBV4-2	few	CASSPLRGTNEKLFF
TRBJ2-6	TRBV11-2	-	CASSRFRGEPSGANVLTF
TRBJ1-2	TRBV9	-	CASSVLDRVVNYGYTF
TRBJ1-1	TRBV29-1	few	CSVTSGQKHEAFF
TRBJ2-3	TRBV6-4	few	CASSDILAIDTQYF
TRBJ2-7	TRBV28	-	CASSVVVGTQYF
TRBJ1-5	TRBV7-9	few	CASSFSGDNQPQHF
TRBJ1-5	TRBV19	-	CASSRDRGRGRNNQPQHF
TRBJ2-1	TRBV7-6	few	CASSLGSSYNEQFF
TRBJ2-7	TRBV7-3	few	CASSLGTGEQYF
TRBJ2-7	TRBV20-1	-	CSARPGVEQYF
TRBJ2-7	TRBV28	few	CASSSNSREQYF
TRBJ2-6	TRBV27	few	CASSSHSGANVLTF
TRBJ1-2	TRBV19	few	CASSIAIPRDGYTF
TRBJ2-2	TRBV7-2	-	CASSFFLSGSGELFF
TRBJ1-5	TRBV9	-	CASSVIAGRGSNQPQHF
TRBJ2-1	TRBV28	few	CASSLAGGVRNEQFF
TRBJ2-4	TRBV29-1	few	CSVSTEAKNIQYF
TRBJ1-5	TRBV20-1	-	CSASSRGPQHF
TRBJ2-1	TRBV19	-	CASSTNRVTNEQFF
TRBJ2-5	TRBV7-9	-	CASSPGVTGGTMSQETQYF
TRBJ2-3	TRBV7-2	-	CASSPGLATDTQYF
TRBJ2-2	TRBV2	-	CASSRSGMNTGELFF
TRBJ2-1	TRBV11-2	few	CASSPRGGNEQFF